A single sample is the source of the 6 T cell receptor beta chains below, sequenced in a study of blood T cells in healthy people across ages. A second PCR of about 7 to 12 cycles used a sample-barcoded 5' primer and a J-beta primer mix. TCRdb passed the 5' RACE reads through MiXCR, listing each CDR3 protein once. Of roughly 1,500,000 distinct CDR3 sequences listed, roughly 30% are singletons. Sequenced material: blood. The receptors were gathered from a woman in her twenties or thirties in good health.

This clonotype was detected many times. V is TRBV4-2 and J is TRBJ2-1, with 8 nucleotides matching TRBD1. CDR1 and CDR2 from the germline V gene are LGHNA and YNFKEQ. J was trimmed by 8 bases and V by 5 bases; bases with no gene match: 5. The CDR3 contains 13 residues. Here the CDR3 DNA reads TGTGCCAGCAGCATTCAGGGGGCTCATGAGCAGTTCTTC. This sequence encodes CASSIQGAHEQFF.

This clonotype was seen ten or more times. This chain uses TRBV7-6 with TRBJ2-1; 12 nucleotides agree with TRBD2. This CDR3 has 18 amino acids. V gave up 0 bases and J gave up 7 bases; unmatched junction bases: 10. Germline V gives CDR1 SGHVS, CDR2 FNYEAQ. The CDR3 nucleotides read TGTGCCAGCAGCTTAGCTGGGTCCCTAGCGGGAGGGCTGAATGAGCAGTTCTTC. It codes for CASSLAGSLAGGLNEQFF.

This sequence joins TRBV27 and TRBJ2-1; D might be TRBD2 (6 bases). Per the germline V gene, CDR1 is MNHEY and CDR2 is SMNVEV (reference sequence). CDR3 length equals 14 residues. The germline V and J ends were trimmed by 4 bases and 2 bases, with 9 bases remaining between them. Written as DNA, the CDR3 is TGTGCCAGCAGTTGCGGCGGGACCTACAATGAGCAGTTCTTC. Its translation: CASSCGGTYNEQFF.

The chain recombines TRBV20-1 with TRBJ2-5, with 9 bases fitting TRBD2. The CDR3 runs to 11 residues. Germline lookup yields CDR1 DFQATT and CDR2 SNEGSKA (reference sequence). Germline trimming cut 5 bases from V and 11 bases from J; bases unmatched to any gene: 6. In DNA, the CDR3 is TGCAGTGCTCCTTTAGCGGGGGAGCAGTACTTC. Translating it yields CSAPLAGEQYF.

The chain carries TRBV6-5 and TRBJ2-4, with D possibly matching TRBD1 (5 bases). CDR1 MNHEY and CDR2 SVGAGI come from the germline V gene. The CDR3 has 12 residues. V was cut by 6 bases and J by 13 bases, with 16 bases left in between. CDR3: CASRVQGGEQYF. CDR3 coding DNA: TGTGCCAGCAGAGTCCAGGGTGGAGAGCAGTACTTC.

The CDR3 DNA follows: TGTGCCAGCAGTCCCCGACAGGCTCAAGAGACCCAGTACTTC. As protein: CASSPRQAQETQYF. This chain links TRBV27 with TRBJ2-5, with D possibly being TRBD1 (6 bases). The V end lost 5 bases, the J end lost 2 bases, and 12 bases lay between the germline ends. There are 14 residues in the CDR3. Germline V gene lookup returns CDR1 MNHEY and CDR2 SMNVEV (reference sequence).